This is a list of T cell receptor beta chains from one sample in a study of CD8 T cells in Susac syndrome. TCRdb itself ran the immunoSEQ multiplex PCR reads through MiXCR, one entry per CDR3 protein. The sample includes around 140,000 distinct CDR3 sequences, roughly 94% of them seen just once. Sequences were obtained from CD4+ T cells from PBMCs. Every receptor here comes from a human donor with Susac syndrome. Both conserved end residues are part of each CDR3. The order of the fields is D gene, J gene, V gene, clone size, CDR3 protein, CDR3 DNA. A D gene is named only where the DNA matches it firmly. Clone size is shown for a subset of rows, as once, few, many or a class of expanded clone.

D gene: .; J gene: TRBJ2-1; V gene: TRBV7-3; clone size: .; CDR3 protein: CASSETLEDEQFF; CDR3 DNA: TGTGCCAGCAGCGAAACCCTTGAGGATGAGCAGTTCTTC
D gene: TRBD1; J gene: TRBJ1-2; V gene: TRBV30; clone size: .; CDR3 protein: CAWSYRGGGVDYGYTF; CDR3 DNA: TGTGCCTGGAGTTACAGGGGAGGCGGAGTAGATTATGGCTACACCTTC
D gene: .; J gene: TRBJ1-1; V gene: TRBV30; clone size: .; CDR3 protein: CAWSENRQTEAFF; CDR3 DNA: TGTGCCTGGTCGGAAAATAGACAGACGGAAGCTTTCTTT
D gene: .; J gene: TRBJ2-2; V gene: TRBV30; clone size: .; CDR3 protein: CALTPRGNTGELFF; CDR3 DNA: TGTGCCTTAACGCCCAGGGGAAACACCGGGGAGCTGTTTTTT
D gene: .; J gene: TRBJ2-1; V gene: TRBV5-1; clone size: .; CDR3 protein: CASSVGAANEQFF; CDR3 DNA: TGCGCCAGCAGCGTCGGAGCGGCCAATGAGCAGTTCTTC
D gene: .; J gene: TRBJ1-2; V gene: TRBV30; clone size: .; CDR3 protein: CAWSGPGTERYTF; CDR3 DNA: TGTGCCTGGAGTGGGCCCGGGACCGAGCGCTACACCTTC
D gene: TRBD2; J gene: TRBJ2-3; V gene: TRBV10-3; clone size: once; CDR3 protein: CATSLAASTDTQYF; CDR3 DNA: TGTGCCACCTCCCTAGCGGCCTCCACAGATACGCAGTATTTT
D gene: TRBD1; J gene: TRBJ2-3; V gene: TRBV10-3; clone size: .; CDR3 protein: CAINPGQGASDTQYF; CDR3 DNA: TGTGCCATCAATCCGGGACAGGGGGCTTCAGATACGCAGTATTTT
D gene: .; J gene: TRBJ2-2; V gene: TRBV6-5; clone size: once; CDR3 protein: CASTDSLGTGELFF; CDR3 DNA: TGTGCCAGCACCGACAGCTTAGGGACCGGGGAGCTGTTTTTT
D gene: .; J gene: TRBJ2-7; V gene: TRBV20-1; clone size: .; CDR3 protein: CSARWASRYEQYF; CDR3 DNA: TGCAGTGCTAGATGGGCTAGTCGGTACGAGCAGTACTTC
D gene: .; J gene: TRBJ1-1; V gene: TRBV2; clone size: .; CDR3 protein: CASSTGRNTEAFF; CDR3 DNA: TGTGCCAGTAGCACCGGGCGGAACACTGAAGCTTTCTTT
D gene: .; J gene: TRBJ2-2; V gene: TRBV28; clone size: .; CDR3 protein: CASRGFGGELFF; CDR3 DNA: TGTGCCAGCAGGGGGTTCGGCGGGGAGCTGTTTTTT
D gene: TRBD1; J gene: TRBJ2-1; V gene: TRBV5-1; clone size: .; CDR3 protein: CASSRDGQVVGQFF; CDR3 DNA: TGCGCCAGCAGCCGAGACGGACAGGTGGTGGGGCAGTTCTTC
D gene: TRBD1; J gene: TRBJ2-4; V gene: TRBV30; clone size: .; CDR3 protein: CAWSRDSVAKNIQYF; CDR3 DNA: TGTGCCTGGAGCCGGGACAGCGTAGCCAAAAACATTCAGTACTTC
D gene: TRBD1; J gene: TRBJ1-2; V gene: TRBV27; clone size: .; CDR3 protein: CASSSRTGKTYGYTF; CDR3 DNA: TGTGCCAGCAGTTCCCGGACAGGAAAGACCTATGGCTACACCTTC
D gene: .; J gene: TRBJ1-2; V gene: TRBV28; clone size: .; CDR3 protein: CASSLWRYRANYGYTF; CDR3 DNA: TGTGCCAGCAGTTTATGGCGGTATAGGGCTAACTATGGCTACACCTTC
D gene: .; J gene: TRBJ2-5; V gene: TRBV12-3/TRBV12-4; clone size: .; CDR3 protein: CASSLEGGTQYF; CDR3 DNA: TGTGCCAGCAGTTTAGAGGGGGGGACCCAGTACTTC
D gene: .; J gene: TRBJ2-6; V gene: TRBV7-9; clone size: .; CDR3 protein: CASSPLPSGANVLTF; CDR3 DNA: TGTGCCAGCAGCCCCCTCCCGTCTGGGGCCAACGTCCTGACTTTC
D gene: .; J gene: TRBJ2-1; V gene: TRBV18; clone size: .; CDR3 protein: CASSPPDSYNEQFF; CDR3 DNA: TGTGCCAGCTCACCACCGGACAGTTACAATGAGCAGTTCTTC
D gene: .; J gene: TRBJ2-1; V gene: TRBV29-1; clone size: .; CDR3 protein: CSVEDGAYEQFF; CDR3 DNA: TGCAGCGTTGAAGACGGGGCTTACGAGCAGTTCTTC
D gene: TRBD1; J gene: TRBJ2-1; V gene: TRBV4-3; clone size: .; CDR3 protein: CASSPRTGTENEQFF; CDR3 DNA: TGCGCCAGCAGCCCTCGGACAGGGACGGAAAATGAGCAGTTCTTC
D gene: TRBD1; J gene: TRBJ2-7; V gene: TRBV5-4; clone size: .; CDR3 protein: CASTPKPGQDYEQYF; CDR3 DNA: TGTGCCAGCACCCCCAAACCCGGACAGGACTACGAGCAGTACTTC
D gene: .; J gene: TRBJ1-1; V gene: TRBV30; clone size: .; CDR3 protein: CAWKRGRTVMNTEAFF; CDR3 DNA: TGTGCCTGGAAGAGGGGTCGGACGGTGATGAACACTGAAGCTTTCTTT
D gene: .; J gene: TRBJ2-7; V gene: TRBV15; clone size: .; CDR3 protein: CATSPDPRVGEQYF; CDR3 DNA: TGTGCCACCAGCCCGGACCCCCGTGTAGGCGAGCAGTACTTC
D gene: .; J gene: TRBJ2-2; V gene: TRBV29-1; clone size: .; CDR3 protein: CSVSGATNTGELFF; CDR3 DNA: TGCAGCGTTTCAGGCGCAACGAACACCGGGGAGCTGTTTTTT
D gene: TRBD1; J gene: TRBJ2-7; V gene: TRBV18; clone size: .; CDR3 protein: CASSRSRDRGNEQYF; CDR3 DNA: TGTGCCAGCTCACGCAGCCGGGACAGGGGAAACGAGCAGTACTTC
D gene: .; J gene: TRBJ2-5; V gene: TRBV19; clone size: .; CDR3 protein: CASSRESPAAAQYF; CDR3 DNA: TGTGCCAGTAGTAGGGAGAGCCCTGCTGCGGCCCAGTACTTC
D gene: TRBD1; J gene: TRBJ2-7; V gene: TRBV29-1; clone size: .; CDR3 protein: CSVVAGGYEQYF; CDR3 DNA: TGCAGCGTTGTGGCAGGGGGTTACGAGCAGTACTTC
D gene: .; J gene: TRBJ2-2; V gene: TRBV12-3/TRBV12-4; clone size: .; CDR3 protein: CASSFPAYSNTGELFF; CDR3 DNA: TGTGCCAGCAGTTTCCCCGCGTACTCGAACACCGGGGAGCTGTTTTTT
D gene: .; J gene: TRBJ1-1; V gene: TRBV30; clone size: .; CDR3 protein: CAWSKAGVGQAFF; CDR3 DNA: TGTGCCTGGAGTAAGGCAGGGGTGGGCCAAGCTTTCTTT
D gene: .; J gene: TRBJ1-5; V gene: TRBV2; clone size: once; CDR3 protein: CASSGQSDPNQPQHF; CDR3 DNA: TGTGCCAGCAGTGGGCAGAGTGATCCCAATCAGCCCCAGCATTTT
D gene: .; J gene: TRBJ2-7; V gene: TRBV20-1; clone size: .; CDR3 protein: CSVCRDTNLGEQYF; CDR3 DNA: TGCAGTGTTTGCCGGGACACCAACCTGGGGGAGCAGTACTTC
D gene: TRBD2; J gene: TRBJ2-1; V gene: TRBV9; clone size: .; CDR3 protein: CASSTGGAGFYNEQFF; CDR3 DNA: TGTGCCAGCAGCACGGGAGGAGCGGGATTCTACAATGAGCAGTTCTTC
D gene: TRBD2; J gene: TRBJ2-3; V gene: TRBV23-1; clone size: .; CDR3 protein: CASSQDFLAGGTDTQYF; CDR3 DNA: TGCGCCAGCAGTCAAGATTTCCTAGCGGGGGGCACAGATACGCAGTATTTT
D gene: .; J gene: TRBJ2-6; V gene: TRBV4-3; clone size: .; CDR3 protein: CASSHRVSSGANVLTF; CDR3 DNA: TGCGCCAGCAGCCACCGAGTTTCCTCTGGGGCCAACGTCCTGACTTTC
D gene: .; J gene: TRBJ2-7; V gene: TRBV3-1; clone size: .; CDR3 protein: CASSQRAYEQYF; CDR3 DNA: TGTGCCAGCAGCCAACGGGCCTACGAGCAGTACTTC
D gene: .; J gene: TRBJ1-5; V gene: TRBV20-1; clone size: .; CDR3 protein: CSASGAESTRSNQPQHF; CDR3 DNA: TGCAGTGCTAGTGGTGCGGAGTCTACACGTAGCAATCAGCCCCAGCATTTT
D gene: TRBD2; J gene: TRBJ2-3; V gene: TRBV20-1; clone size: once; CDR3 protein: CSARDPWAGGTDTQYF; CDR3 DNA: TGCAGTGCTAGAGATCCTTGGGCGGGGGGGACAGATACGCAGTATTTT